A single sample is the source of the 9 T cell receptor beta chains below, sequenced in a study of Ad26.COV2.S vaccination and SARS-CoV-2 variants. Assay: immunoSEQ multiplex PCR; the TCRdb copy retains only in-frame clones and omits some. The data hold around 380,000 clones, with roughly nine tenths observed a single time. Treatment reported: approximately 18 received Ad26.COV2.S at low or high dose, single or two shots; roughly 5 received placebo; per-sample allocation not given. The samples were gathered on day 63 after the first injection of vaccine or placebo. Sequenced here: peripheral blood, sampled in a trial of Ad26.COV2.S vaccine versus placebo. These receptor sequences come from a person aged 18-65 years who received the Ad26.COV2.S COVID-19 vaccine or a placebo.

The chain uses TRBV5-1 and TRBJ1-4; D is possibly TRBD1 (5 bases). Germline CDR1 reads SGHRS; CDR2 reads YFSETQ. CDR3 length: 14 residues. Trimming pared 4 bases from V and 8 bases from J, leaving 15 bases between. Written as DNA, the CDR3 is TGCGCCAGCAGCCCGGGCCGGGGCGGGGAAAAACTGTTTTTT. Encoded protein: CASSPGRGGEKLFF.

This CDR3 reads CASSLRGAGGAGSGANVLTF. For the CDR3, the DNA is TGCGCCAGCAGCCTCAGAGGGGCAGGGGGCGCGGGCTCTGGGGCCAACGTCCTGACTTTC. V and J are TRBV4-3 and TRBJ2-6; TRBD1 matches at 8 bases. There are 20 residues in the CDR3. V gave up 4 bases and J gave up 0 bases; unmatched junction bases: 14. Per germline, CDR1 LGHNA and CDR2 YSLEER.

This clone was seen a handful of times. The rearrangement joins TRBV29-1 to TRBJ1-2, with D possibly TRBD1 on 6 matching bases. Germline CDR1 is SQVTM and CDR2 is ANQGSEA. The CDR3 runs 12 residues. The V end lost 8 bases, the J end lost 8 bases, and 18 bases lay between the germline ends. The CDR3 loop is CSNLQGDGGYTF. As DNA, the CDR3 is TGCAGCAACTTACAGGGTGACGGGGGCTACACCTTC.

The rearrangement links TRBV18 to TRBJ1-5; D perhaps matches TRBD1 (5 bases). Germline V gene lookup returns CDR1 KGHSH and CDR2 LQKENI. The CDR3 is 15 residues long. With 1 base removed from V and 5 bases from J, the gap between germline ends came to 12 bases. The CDR3 reads CASSPQLGTDQPQHF. The CDR3 DNA sequence: TGTGCCAGCTCACCACAGCTGGGGACGGATCAGCCCCAGCATTTT.

The genes are TRBV5-1 and TRBJ1-5; D unresolved. This CDR3 has 13 amino acids. The germline CDR1 and CDR2 sequences are SGHRS and YFSETQ. Trimming took 1 base from V and 6 from J, leaving 8 bases between them. In DNA form, the CDR3 reads TGCGCCAGCAGCTTGAGCGGGAGTCAGCCCCAGCATTTT. Protein sequence: CASSLSGSQPQHF. Based on the CDR3 plus reference TRBV5-1 and TRBJ1-5, the full variable domain is KAGVTQTPRYLIKTRGQQVTLSCSPISGHRSVSWYQQTPGQGLQFLFEYFSETQRNKGNFPGRFSGRQFSNSRSEMNVSTLELGDSALYLCASSLSGSQPQHFGDGTRLSIL.

This rearrangement joins TRBV24-1 to TRBJ2-1; 9 bases line up with TRBD2. V trimming: 6 bases; J trimming: 7 bases; junction bases outside the gene matches: 9. The germline CDR1 and CDR2 sequences are KGHDR and SFDVKD. There are 15 residues in the CDR3. CDR3 sequence (DNA): TGTGCCACCAGTCTGAAGCGGGGGGATATTAATGAGCAGTTCTTC. The encoded protein is CATSLKRGDINEQFF.

This sequence joins TRBV18 and TRBJ1-1, with 8 bases identical to TRBD1. This CDR3 comprises 14 residues. CDR1 and CDR2 from the germline V gene are KGHSH and LQKENI. Trimming cost V 7 bases and J 1 base; bases outside gene matches: 5. The CDR3 DNA follows: TGTGCCAGCTTGCCGGGACAGGAGAACACTGAAGCTTTCTTT. Translated: CASLPGQENTEAFF.

The chain links TRBV3-1 (or the pseudogene TRBV3-2) to TRBJ2-2; 10 nucleotides agree with TRBD2. Germline V gene lookup returns CDR1 LGHDT and CDR2 YNNKEL (reference sequence). V shed 5 bases and J 5 bases; nucleotides not matched to a gene: 2. The CDR3 has 14 residues. CDR3 nucleotides: TGTGCCAGCAGCTATAGCGGGGGGACCGGGGAGCTGTTTTTT. Residues: CASSYSGGTGELFF.

This clone was recorded only once. The chain combines TRBV4-3 with TRBJ2-6; D might be TRBD1 or TRBD2, each matching 5 bases. The CDR3 is 18 residues long. Germline V CDR1 and CDR2: LGHNA, YSLEER. Trimming stripped 0 bases from V and 3 bases from J, with 15 bases between. The CDR3 spells CASSQEVGRGVGANVLTF. Here the CDR3 DNA reads TGCGCCAGCAGCCAAGAAGTGGGGAGAGGGGTTGGGGCCAACGTCCTGACTTTC.